These 10 T cell receptor beta chains share one sample of origin, sequenced in a study of cytomegalovirus exposure and HLA in healthy donors. Only in-frame clones appear in the TCRdb table, and some are missing; sequencing was by immunoSEQ multiplex PCR. This sample has approximately 300,000 clones, with around 87% found just once. The specimen was PBMCs. These receptor sequences come from a woman in her twenties or thirties in good health and CMV-seropositive.

The V call is TRBV2, the J call TRBJ1-2, with 9 bases matching TRBD1. Per germline, CDR1 SNHLY and CDR2 FYNNEI. The CDR3 has 13 amino acids. Unmatched junction bases numbered 6, after V lost 5 bases and J lost 8 bases. The CDR3 loop reads CASSITGGRGYTF. The CDR3 DNA sequence: TGTGCCAGCAGTATTACAGGGGGCCGGGGCTACACCTTC.

The chain joins TRBV9 to TRBJ2-2, with 8 bases that match TRBD1. This CDR3 is built from 17 residues. The trim removed 1 base at V and 3 bases at J, leaving 8 bases unmatched. CDR1 is SGDLS, CDR2 YYNGEE, per germline. The CDR3 loop reads CASSVRSDREDTGELFF. CDR3 sequence (DNA): TGTGCCAGCAGCGTACGCTCGGACAGGGAGGACACCGGGGAGCTGTTTTTT.

The V call is TRBV30, the J call TRBJ1-1; perhaps TRBD1 as D (5 bases). This CDR3 is built from 13 residues. Trimming stripped 4 bases from V and 4 bases from J, with 13 bases between. From germline, CDR1 is GTSNPN and CDR2 SVGIG (reference sequence). The CDR3 spells CAWNGDGLTEAFF. The CDR3 coding sequence is TGTGCCTGGAACGGGGACGGGCTCACTGAAGCTTTCTTT.

This chain links TRBV9 with TRBJ1-1; TRBD1 aligns across 7 bases. The trim removed 2 bases at V and 3 bases at J, leaving 7 bases unmatched. The CDR3 spans 15 residues. CDR1 is SGDLS and CDR2 is YYNGEE in the germline V gene. In nucleotides, the CDR3 is TGTGCCAGCAGCGTTTCCGGGACAGCCGACACTGAAGCTTTCTTT. Protein sequence: CASSVSGTADTEAFF.

The V call is TRBV11-2, the J call TRBJ2-7, with 8 bases lining up with TRBD1. Unmatched junction bases numbered 8, after V lost 6 bases and J lost 1 base. Germline CDR1 SGHAT, CDR2 FQNNGV. This CDR3 has 15 residues. The CDR3 reads CASRRPRDRSYEQYF. Here the CDR3 DNA reads TGTGCCAGCAGACGACCCCGGGACAGGTCCTACGAGCAGTACTTC.

V usage is TRBV5-6 and J usage is TRBJ1-2; D remains unclear. V shed 0 bases and J shed 8 bases, with 8 bases lying between them. Germline V gene lookup returns CDR1 SGHDT and CDR2 YYEEEE. The CDR3 spans 12 residues. Here the CDR3 reads CASSLEGSGYTF. CDR3 sequence (DNA): TGTGCCAGCAGCTTGGAGGGATCCGGCTACACCTTC.

The chain joins TRBV7-6 to TRBJ1-2, with a tentative D call TRBD1 (5 bases). CDR1 and CDR2 from the germline V gene are SGHVS and FNYEAQ. Trimming stripped 4 bases from V and 1 base from J, with 16 bases between. The CDR3 is made up of 16 amino acids. The CDR3 nucleotides read TGTGCCAGCAGCTCCTTCGGGGCGGCGGTTAACTATGGCTACACCTTC. Translation: CASSSFGAAVNYGYTF.

The count of this clone is one. V and J are TRBV28 and TRBJ1-5, with 8 bases that match TRBD1. V was clipped by 6 bases and J by 9 bases; unmatched bases: 1. This CDR3 has 11 amino acids. Germline V CDR1 and CDR2: MDHEN, SYDVKM. CDR3 nucleotide sequence: TGTGCCAGCAGGACAGGGGTGCCCCAGCATTTT. Its protein is CASRTGVPQHF.

The CDR3 region has the DNA TGTGCTAGTGGTTTGGCCAGGGGTAATGAGCAGTTCTTC. It specifies CASGLARGNEQFF. The genes are TRBV12-5 and TRBJ2-1; D perhaps matches TRBD1 (6 bases). The CDR3 sequence is 13 residues long. In germline, CDR1 is LGHNT, CDR2 FRNRAP. V was pared by 1 base and J by 7 bases, with 8 bases between.

The J gene is TRBJ2-2, the V gene TRBV2, with unresolved D. CDR3 size: 16 residues. Trimming took off 5 bases at V and 0 bases at J, with 13 bases between the two ends. Germline V CDR1 and CDR2: SNHLY, FYNNEI. CDR3 DNA: TGTGCCAGCAGTAGGATTGACTCAGCGAACACCGGGGAGCTGTTTTTT. Translated, it gives CASSRIDSANTGELFF. The complete variable domain, with remaining parts taken from reference TRBV2 and TRBJ2-2, reads EPEVTQTPSHQVTQMGQEVILRCVPISNHLYFYWYRQILGQKVEFLVSFYNNEISEKSEIFDDQFSVERPDGSNFTLKIRSTKLEDSAMYFCASSRIDSANTGELFFGEGSRLTVL.